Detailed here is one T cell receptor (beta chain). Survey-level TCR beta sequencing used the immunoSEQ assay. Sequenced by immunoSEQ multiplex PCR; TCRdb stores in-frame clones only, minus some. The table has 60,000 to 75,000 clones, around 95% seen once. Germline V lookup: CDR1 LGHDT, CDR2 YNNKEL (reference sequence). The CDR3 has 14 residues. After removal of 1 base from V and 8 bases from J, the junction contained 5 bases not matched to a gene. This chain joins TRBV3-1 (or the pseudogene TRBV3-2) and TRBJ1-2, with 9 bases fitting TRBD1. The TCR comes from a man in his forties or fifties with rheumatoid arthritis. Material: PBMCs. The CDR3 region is CASSQGDRVKGYTF. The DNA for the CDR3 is TGTGCCAGCAGCCAAGGGGACAGGGTTAAGGGCTACACCTTC.